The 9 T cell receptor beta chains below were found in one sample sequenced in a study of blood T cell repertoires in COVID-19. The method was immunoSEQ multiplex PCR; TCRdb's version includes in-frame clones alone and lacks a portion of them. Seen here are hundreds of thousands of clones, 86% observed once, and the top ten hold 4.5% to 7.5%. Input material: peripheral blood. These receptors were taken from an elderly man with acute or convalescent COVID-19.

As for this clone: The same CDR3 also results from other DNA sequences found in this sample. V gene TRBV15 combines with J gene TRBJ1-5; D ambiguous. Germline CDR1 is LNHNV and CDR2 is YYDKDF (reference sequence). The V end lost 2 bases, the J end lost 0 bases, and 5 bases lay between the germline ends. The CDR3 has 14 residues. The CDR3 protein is CATSRRDSNQPQHF. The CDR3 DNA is TGTGCCACCAGCAGACGGGATAGCAATCAGCCCCAGCATTTT.

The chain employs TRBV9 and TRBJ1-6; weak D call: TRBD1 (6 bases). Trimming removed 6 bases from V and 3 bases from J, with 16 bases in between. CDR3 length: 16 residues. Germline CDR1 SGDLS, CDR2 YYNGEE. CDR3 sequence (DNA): TGTGCCAGCACCCCGGGACAAGGGGGCTATAATTCACCCCTCCACTTT. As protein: CASTPGQGGYNSPLHF. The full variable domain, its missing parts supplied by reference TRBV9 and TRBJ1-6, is DSGVTQTPKHLITATGQRVTLRCSPRSGDLSVYWYQQSLDQGLQFLIQYYNGEERAKGNILERFSAQQFPDLHSELNLSSLELGDSALYFCASTPGQGGYNSPLHFGNGTRLTVT.

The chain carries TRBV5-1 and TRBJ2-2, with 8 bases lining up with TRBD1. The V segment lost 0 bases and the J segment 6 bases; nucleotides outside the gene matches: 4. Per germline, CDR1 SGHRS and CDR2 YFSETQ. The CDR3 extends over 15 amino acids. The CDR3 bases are TGCGCCAGCAGCTTGGCGACAGGGGCATCCGGGGAGCTGTTTTTT. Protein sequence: CASSLATGASGELFF.

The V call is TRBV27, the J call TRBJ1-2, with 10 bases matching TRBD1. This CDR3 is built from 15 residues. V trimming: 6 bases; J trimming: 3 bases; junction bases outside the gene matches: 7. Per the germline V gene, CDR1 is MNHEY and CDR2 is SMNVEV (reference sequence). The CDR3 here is CASSRSGTGDYGYTF. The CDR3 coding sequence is TGTGCCAGCAGCCGATCCGGGACAGGGGACTATGGCTACACCTTC.

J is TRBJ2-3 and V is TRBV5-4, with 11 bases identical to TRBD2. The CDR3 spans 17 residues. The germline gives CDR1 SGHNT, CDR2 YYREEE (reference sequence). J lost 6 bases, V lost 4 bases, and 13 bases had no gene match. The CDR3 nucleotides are TGTGCCAGCAGCGCCGGGACTAGCGGTTTCTCGGGGGATACGCAGTATTTT. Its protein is CASSAGTSGFSGDTQYF.

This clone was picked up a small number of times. In DNA form, the CDR3 reads TGTGCCAGCAGTTCCCCCAGGGACACTGAAGCTTTCTTT. Translation gives CASSSPRDTEAFF. The V call is TRBV12-3 or TRBV12-4, the J call TRBJ1-1; D may be TRBD1 (5 bases). The CDR3 has 13 residues. The V and J ends lost 4 bases and 3 bases respectively, with 9 bases between them.

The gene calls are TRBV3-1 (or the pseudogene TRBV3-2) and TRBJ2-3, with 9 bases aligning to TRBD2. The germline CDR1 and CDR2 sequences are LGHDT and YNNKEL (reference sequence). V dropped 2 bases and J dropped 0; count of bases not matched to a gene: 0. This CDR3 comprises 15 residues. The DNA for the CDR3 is TGTGCCAGCAGCCAACTAGCGGGGAGCACAGATACGCAGTATTTT. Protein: CASSQLAGSTDTQYF.

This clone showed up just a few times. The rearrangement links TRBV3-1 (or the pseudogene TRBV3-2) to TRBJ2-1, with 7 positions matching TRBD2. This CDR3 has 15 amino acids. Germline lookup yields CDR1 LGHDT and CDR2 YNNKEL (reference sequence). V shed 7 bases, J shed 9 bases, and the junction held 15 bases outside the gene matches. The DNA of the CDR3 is TGTGCCAGCACCGCCTACCCTGCGGCGGGAGTTGAGCAGTTCTTC. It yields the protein CASTAYPAAGVEQFF.

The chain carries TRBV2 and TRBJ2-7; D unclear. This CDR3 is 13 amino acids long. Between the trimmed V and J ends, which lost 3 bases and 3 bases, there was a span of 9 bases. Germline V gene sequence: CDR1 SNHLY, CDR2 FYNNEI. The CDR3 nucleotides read TGTGCCAGCAGTGACCGCACTATCTACGAGCAGTACTTC. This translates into CASSDRTIYEQYF.